The 5 T cell receptor beta chains below were found in one sample sequenced in a study of graft-versus-host responses after intestinal transplantation. This table comes from immunoSEQ multiplex PCR, and its TCRdb copy is limited to in-frame clones, with some not included. This sample carries about 39,000 clones, about 94% of them seen once, and the ten largest clones take roughly a fifth. Antigens for these TCRs are unknown. The source material was unstimulated CD8+ T cells sorted from spleen or lymph node cells, sampled before transplant. These receptors were collected from a human donor who was the organ donor for an intestinal transplant.

This clone has a single count. The chain links TRBV27 to TRBJ2-5; 7 nucleotides match TRBD1. Trimming at V came to 2 bases and at J to 4 bases, leaving 4 bases not matched to a gene. The CDR3 has 14 amino acids. Germline-derived CDR1 and CDR2 are MNHEY and SMNVEV (reference sequence). The CDR3 DNA reads TGTGCCAGCAGTTTAGCAGGGGGTCTAGAGACCCAGTACTTC. It specifies CASSLAGGLETQYF.

This sequence joins TRBV7-9 and TRBJ2-1, with TRBD1 identical over 8 bases. The trim removed 1 base at V and 4 bases at J, leaving 3 bases unmatched. This CDR3 spans 15 amino acids. Germline V gene lookup returns CDR1 SEHNR and CDR2 FQNEAQ (reference sequence). CDR3 sequence (DNA): TGTGCCAGCAGCTTAGGGACAGGGTTTTACAATGAGCAGTTCTTC. Translated: CASSLGTGFYNEQFF.

This clone was recorded once. The V call is TRBV28, the J call TRBJ2-7; D possibly corresponds to TRBD2 (5 bases). Germline lookup yields CDR1 MDHEN and CDR2 SYDVKM. The CDR3 is 16 residues long. Trimming stripped 5 bases from V and 0 bases from J, with 17 bases between. The CDR3 sequence: CASSPQRVGSSYEQYF. CDR3 DNA: TGTGCCAGCAGTCCCCAGCGAGTGGGGAGCTCCTACGAGCAGTACTTC.

The V call is TRBV4-1, the J call TRBJ1-2; 9 bases match TRBD1. CDR3 length equals 15 residues. Germline assignment: CDR1 MGHRA and CDR2 YSYEKL. The V segment lost 2 bases and the J segment 2 bases; nucleotides outside the gene matches: 3. The DNA for the CDR3 is TGCGCCAGCAGCCAACCGGGACAGGGAAACTATGGCTACACCTTC. Residues: CASSQPGQGNYGYTF.

The chain has TRBV9 and TRBJ2-1, with 8 bases fitting TRBD2. The V segment lost 0 bases and the J segment 10 bases; nucleotides outside the gene matches: 0. The CDR3 is 12 amino acids. Per germline, CDR1 SGDLS and CDR2 YYNGEE. DNA of the CDR3: TGTGCCAGCAGCGTAGTAGCGGGGGAGCAGTTCTTC. It yields the protein CASSVVAGEQFF.